This T cell receptor beta chain was sequenced during a study of cytomegalovirus exposure and HLA in healthy donors. Study observations and caveats: About 180 TCR beta chains were listed as cytomegalovirus-associated. The productive fraction for most TCR beta V segments was about 90% or about 30% in an earlier analysis.

About this clone itself: The antigen remains undetermined.

Primers: 60 Vbeta forward and 13 Jbeta reverse. Sequencing used immunoSEQ multiplex PCR; TCRdb keeps in-frame clones, though not all of them. The sample has roughly 120,000 clones, over 75% seen once. The origin of this receptor is a human donor in good health. The specimen sequenced was PBMCs.

CDR3 DNA sequence: TGCGCCAGCAGCCCGGACAGGGATTATAGCACTGAAGCTTTCTTT. This gives the protein CASSPDRDYSTEAFF. This chain links TRBV5-1 with TRBJ1-1, with TRBD1 matching 8 bases. The CDR3 is 15 amino acids. J lost 4 bases, V lost 4 bases, and 9 bases had no gene match. Germline CDR1 and CDR2: SGHRS and YFSETQ.